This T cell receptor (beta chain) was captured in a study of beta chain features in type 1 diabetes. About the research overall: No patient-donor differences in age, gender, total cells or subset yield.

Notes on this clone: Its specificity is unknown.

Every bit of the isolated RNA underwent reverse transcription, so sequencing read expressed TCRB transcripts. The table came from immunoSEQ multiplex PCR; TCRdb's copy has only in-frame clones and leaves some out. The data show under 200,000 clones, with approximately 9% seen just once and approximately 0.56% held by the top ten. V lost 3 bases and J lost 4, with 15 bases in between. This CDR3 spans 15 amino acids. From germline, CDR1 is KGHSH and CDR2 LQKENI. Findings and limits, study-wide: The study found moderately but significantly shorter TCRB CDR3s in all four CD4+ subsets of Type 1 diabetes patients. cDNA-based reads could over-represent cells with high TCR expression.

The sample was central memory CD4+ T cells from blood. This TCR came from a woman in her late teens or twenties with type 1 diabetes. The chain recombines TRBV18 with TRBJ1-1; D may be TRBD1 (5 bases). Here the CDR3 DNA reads TGTGCCAGCTCACCGGGGACGGGGAGGGTCACTGAAGCTTTCTTT. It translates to CASSPGTGRVTEAFF. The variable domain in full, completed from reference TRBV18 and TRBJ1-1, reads NAGVMQNPRHLVRRRGQEARLRCSPMKGHSHVYWYRQLPEEGLKFMVYLQKENIIDESGMPKERFSAEFPKEGPSILRIQQVVRGDSAAYFCASSPGTGRVTEAFFGQGTRLTVV.